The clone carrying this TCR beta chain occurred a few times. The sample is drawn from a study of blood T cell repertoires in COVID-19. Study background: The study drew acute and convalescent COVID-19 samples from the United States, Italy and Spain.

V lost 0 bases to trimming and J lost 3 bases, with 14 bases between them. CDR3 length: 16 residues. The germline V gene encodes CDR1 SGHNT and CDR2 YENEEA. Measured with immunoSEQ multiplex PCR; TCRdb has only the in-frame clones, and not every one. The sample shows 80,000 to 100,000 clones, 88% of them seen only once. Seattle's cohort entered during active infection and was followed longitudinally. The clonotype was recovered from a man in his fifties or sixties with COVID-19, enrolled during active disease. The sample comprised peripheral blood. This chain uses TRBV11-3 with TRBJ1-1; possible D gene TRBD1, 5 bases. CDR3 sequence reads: CASSLDSRGTHTEAFF. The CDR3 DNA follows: TGTGCCAGCAGCTTAGACTCTCGGGGGACCCACACTGAAGCTTTCTTT.